This entry lists 10 T cell receptor beta chains sequenced from one sample in a study of PD-L1 blockade in urothelial cancer. The time point was: pretreatment peripheral blood. Sequencing used immunoSEQ multiplex PCR; TCRdb keeps in-frame clones, though not all of them. The repertoire holds about 87,000 clones, 84% seen once, with approximately 2.1% in the top ten. Material: PBMCs, obtained around atezolizumab (anti-PD-L1) treatment. Receptors were obtained from a man in his 60s with urothelial cancer.

The rearrangement uses TRBV5-4 and TRBJ2-3, with TRBD2 matching 10 bases. The CDR3 runs to 16 residues. V was clipped by 4 bases and J by 5 bases; unmatched bases: 10. From germline, CDR1 is SGHNT and CDR2 YYREEE (reference sequence). Here the CDR3 reads CASSKASGSGLDTQYF. CDR3 in DNA: TGTGCCAGCAGCAAAGCTAGCGGGAGTGGCCTAGATACGCAGTATTTT.

The chain recombines TRBV2 with TRBJ1-1; the match to TRBD1 covers 9 bases. The germline V gene has CDR1 SNHLY and CDR2 FYNNEI. Trimming took 5 bases from V and 5 from J; bases not matched to a gene: 6. This CDR3 region has 14 residues. In DNA form, the CDR3 reads TGTGCCAGCAGTCTACAGGGGGCACCAACTGAAGCTTTCTTT. It yields the protein CASSLQGAPTEAFF. The full variable domain, rest sourced from reference TRBV2 and TRBJ1-1, is EPEVTQTPSHQVTQMGQEVILRCVPISNHLYFYWYRQILGQKVEFLVSFYNNEISEKSEIFDDQFSVERPDGSNFTLKIRSTKLEDSAMYFCASSLQGAPTEAFFGQGTRLTVV.

The chain couples TRBV5-6 to TRBJ1-1; D unresolved. The CDR3 contains 16 residues. Germline loops: CDR1 SGHDT, CDR2 YYEEEE. The ends were cut back, 2 bases at V and 1 base at J, with 15 bases in the middle. The CDR3 is CASSLMMAVRNTEAFF. Written as DNA, the CDR3 is TGTGCCAGCAGCTTAATGATGGCAGTTCGGAACACTGAAGCTTTCTTT.

This clone showed up just once. The V gene is TRBV6-5, the J gene TRBJ1-1, with 10 bases fitting TRBD1. The CDR3 contains 14 residues. After removal of 4 bases from V and 1 base from J, the junction contained 0 bases not matched to a gene. The V gene's germline CDR1 is MNHEY and CDR2 SVGAGI. CDR3 sequence (DNA): TGTGCCAGCAGTTGGACAGGGGGGAACACTGAAGCTTTCTTT. It yields the protein CASSWTGGNTEAFF.

CDR3 sequence reads: CASSLEGGRVGTEAFF. CDR3 sequence (DNA): TGTGCCAGCAGCTTGGAAGGGGGCAGGGTTGGCACTGAAGCTTTCTTT. The chain couples TRBV5-8 to TRBJ1-1, with 7 bases aligning to TRBD1. Germline values: CDR1 SGHTS, CDR2 YDEGEE. The CDR3 loop spans 16 amino acids. J lost 4 bases, V lost 0 bases, and 9 bases had no gene match.

This clone came up once. The rearrangement links TRBV29-1 to TRBJ1-2; possible D gene TRBD1, 6 bases. Trimming took off 6 bases at V and 8 bases at J, with 19 bases between the two ends. The CDR3 consists of 13 residues. Germline V gives CDR1 SQVTM, CDR2 ANQGSEA. CDR3: CSVDGGANRGYTF. CDR3 DNA sequence: TGCAGCGTGGATGGGGGGGCCAACAGAGGCTACACCTTC.

The V gene is TRBV7-8, the J gene TRBJ2-5; TRBD1 is a possible D gene (6 bases). In germline, CDR1 is SGHVS, CDR2 FQNEAQ. The CDR3 has 18 residues. V dropped 5 bases and J dropped 2 bases, with 24 bases sitting between them. CDR3 coding DNA: TGTGCCAGCAGCCCGATCAGGGGATCCGGGACCCTTCAAGAGACCCAGTACTTC. Protein product: CASSPIRGSGTLQETQYF.

This sequence joins TRBV7-2 and TRBJ1-5, with D unresolved. Trimming removed 1 base at V and 4 bases at J, with 11 bases between. In germline, CDR1 is SGHTA, CDR2 FQGNSA. The CDR3 totals 15 residues. CDR3 in amino acids: CASSLEEGVNQPQHF. CDR3 sequence (DNA): TGTGCCAGCAGCTTAGAGGAGGGAGTGAATCAGCCCCAGCATTTT.

This sequence joins TRBV27 and TRBJ1-5; TRBD1 matches 11 bases. With 9 bases clipped from V and 4 bases from J, the junction kept 8 bases outside the gene matches. The germline gives CDR1 MNHEY, CDR2 SMNVEV (reference sequence). This CDR3 has 15 residues. CDR3 residues: CASSDRGRSNQPQHF. DNA for the CDR3: TGTGCCAGTTCGGACAGGGGGCGTAGTAATCAGCCCCAGCATTTT.

The J gene is TRBJ2-5, the V gene TRBV6-6, with D perhaps TRBD1 (5 bases). CDR1 and CDR2 from the germline V gene are MNHNY and SVGAGI (reference sequence). The CDR3 length is 13 residues. The V end lost 7 bases, the J end lost 3 bases, and 12 bases lay between the germline ends. The CDR3 DNA reads TGTGCCAGCAATTCCGACAGTGAAGAGACCCAGTACTTC. Amino acid sequence: CASNSDSEETQYF.